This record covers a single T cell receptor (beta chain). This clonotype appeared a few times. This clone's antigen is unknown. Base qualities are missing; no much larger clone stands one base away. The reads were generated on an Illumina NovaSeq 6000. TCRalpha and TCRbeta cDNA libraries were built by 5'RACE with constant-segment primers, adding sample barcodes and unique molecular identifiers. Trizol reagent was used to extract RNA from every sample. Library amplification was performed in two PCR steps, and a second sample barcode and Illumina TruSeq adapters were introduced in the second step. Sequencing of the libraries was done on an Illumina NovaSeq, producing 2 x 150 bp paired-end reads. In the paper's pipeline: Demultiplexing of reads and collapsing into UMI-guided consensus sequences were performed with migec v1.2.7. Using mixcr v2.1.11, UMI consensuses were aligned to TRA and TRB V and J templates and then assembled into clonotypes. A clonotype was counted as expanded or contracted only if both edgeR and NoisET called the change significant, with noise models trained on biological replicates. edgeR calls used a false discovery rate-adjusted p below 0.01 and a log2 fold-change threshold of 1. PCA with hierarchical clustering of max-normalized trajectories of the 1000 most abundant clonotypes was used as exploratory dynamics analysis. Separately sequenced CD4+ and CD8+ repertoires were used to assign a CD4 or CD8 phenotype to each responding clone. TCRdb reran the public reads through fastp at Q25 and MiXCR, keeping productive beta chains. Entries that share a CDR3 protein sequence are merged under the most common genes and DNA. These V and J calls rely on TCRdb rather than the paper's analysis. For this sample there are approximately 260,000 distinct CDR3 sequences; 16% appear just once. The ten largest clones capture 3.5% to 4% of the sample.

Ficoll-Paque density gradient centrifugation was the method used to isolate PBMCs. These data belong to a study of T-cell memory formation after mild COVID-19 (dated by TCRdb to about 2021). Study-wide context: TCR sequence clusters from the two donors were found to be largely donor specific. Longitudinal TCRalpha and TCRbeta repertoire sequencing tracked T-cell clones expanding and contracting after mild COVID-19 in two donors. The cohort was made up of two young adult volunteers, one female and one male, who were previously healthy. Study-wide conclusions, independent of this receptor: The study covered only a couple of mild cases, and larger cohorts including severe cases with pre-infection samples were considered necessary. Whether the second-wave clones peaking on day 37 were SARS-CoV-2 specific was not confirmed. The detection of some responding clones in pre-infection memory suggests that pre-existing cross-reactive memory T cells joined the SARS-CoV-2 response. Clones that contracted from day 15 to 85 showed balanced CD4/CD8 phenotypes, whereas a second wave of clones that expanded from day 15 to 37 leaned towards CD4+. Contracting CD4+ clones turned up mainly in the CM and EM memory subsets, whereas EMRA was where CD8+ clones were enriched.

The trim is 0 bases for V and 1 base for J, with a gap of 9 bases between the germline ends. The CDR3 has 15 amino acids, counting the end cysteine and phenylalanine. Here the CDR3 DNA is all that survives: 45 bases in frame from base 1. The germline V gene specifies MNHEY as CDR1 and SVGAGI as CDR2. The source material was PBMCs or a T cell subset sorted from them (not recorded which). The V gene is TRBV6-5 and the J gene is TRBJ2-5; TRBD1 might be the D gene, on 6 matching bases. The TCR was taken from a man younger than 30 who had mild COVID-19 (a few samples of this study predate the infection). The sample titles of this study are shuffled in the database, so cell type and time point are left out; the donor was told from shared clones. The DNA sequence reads TGTGCCAGCAGTTACTCGAGGGGGACCCAAGAGACCCAGTACTTC. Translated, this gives CASSYSRGTQETQYF.